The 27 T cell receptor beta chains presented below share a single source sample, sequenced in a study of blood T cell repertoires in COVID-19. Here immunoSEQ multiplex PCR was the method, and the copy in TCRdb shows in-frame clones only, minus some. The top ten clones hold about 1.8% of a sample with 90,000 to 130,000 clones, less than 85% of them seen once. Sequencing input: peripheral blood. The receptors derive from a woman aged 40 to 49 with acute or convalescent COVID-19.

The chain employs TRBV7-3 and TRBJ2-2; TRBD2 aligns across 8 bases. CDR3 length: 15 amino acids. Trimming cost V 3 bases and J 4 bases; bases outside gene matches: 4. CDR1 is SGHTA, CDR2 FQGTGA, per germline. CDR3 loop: CASSLGLVSTGELFF. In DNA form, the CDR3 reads TGTGCCAGCAGCTTGGGACTAGTCAGCACCGGGGAGCTGTTTTTT.

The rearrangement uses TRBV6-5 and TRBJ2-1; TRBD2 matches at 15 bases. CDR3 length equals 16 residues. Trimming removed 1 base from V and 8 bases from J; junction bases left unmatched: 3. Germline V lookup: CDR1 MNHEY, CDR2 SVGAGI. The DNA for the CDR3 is TGTGCCAGCAGTTACTACGGGACTAGCGGGGGGTATGAGCAGTTCTTC. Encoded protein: CASSYYGTSGGYEQFF.

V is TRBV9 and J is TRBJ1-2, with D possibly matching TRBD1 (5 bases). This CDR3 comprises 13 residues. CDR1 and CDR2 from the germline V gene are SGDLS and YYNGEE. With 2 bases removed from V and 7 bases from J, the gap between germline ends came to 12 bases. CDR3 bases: TGTGCCAGCAGCGTCGGGACTGAGGTTGGCTACACCTTC. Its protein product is CASSVGTEVGYTF. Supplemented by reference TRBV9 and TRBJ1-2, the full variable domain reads DSGVTQTPKHLITATGQRVTLRCSPRSGDLSVYWYQQSLDQGLQFLIQYYNGEERAKGNILERFSAQQFPDLHSELNLSSLELGDSALYFCASSVGTEVGYTFGSGTRLTVV.

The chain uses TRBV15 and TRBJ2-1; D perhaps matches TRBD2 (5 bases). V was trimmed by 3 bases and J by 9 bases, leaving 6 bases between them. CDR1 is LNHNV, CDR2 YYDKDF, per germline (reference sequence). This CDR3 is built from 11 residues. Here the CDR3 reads CATSSGVEQFF. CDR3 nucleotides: TGTGCCACCAGCAGCGGGGTTGAGCAGTTCTTC.

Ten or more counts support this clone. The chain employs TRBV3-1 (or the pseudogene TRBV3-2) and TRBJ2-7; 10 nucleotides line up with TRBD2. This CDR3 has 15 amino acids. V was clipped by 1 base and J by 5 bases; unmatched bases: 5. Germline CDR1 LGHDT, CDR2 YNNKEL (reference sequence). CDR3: CASSQVASGGHEQYF. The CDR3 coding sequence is TGTGCCAGCAGCCAAGTGGCTAGCGGGGGCCACGAGCAGTACTTC.

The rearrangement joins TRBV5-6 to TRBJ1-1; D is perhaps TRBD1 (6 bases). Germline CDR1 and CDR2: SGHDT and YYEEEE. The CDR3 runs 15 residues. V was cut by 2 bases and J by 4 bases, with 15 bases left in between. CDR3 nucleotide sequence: TGTGCCAGCAGCTTACCGTTAGGGGGAGTCACTGAAGCTTTCTTT. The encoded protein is CASSLPLGGVTEAFF.

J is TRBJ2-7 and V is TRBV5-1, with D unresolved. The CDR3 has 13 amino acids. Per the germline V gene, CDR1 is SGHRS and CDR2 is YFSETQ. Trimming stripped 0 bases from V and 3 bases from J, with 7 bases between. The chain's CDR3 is CASSLDLDYEQYF. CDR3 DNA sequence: TGCGCCAGCAGCTTGGATCTAGACTACGAGCAGTACTTC.

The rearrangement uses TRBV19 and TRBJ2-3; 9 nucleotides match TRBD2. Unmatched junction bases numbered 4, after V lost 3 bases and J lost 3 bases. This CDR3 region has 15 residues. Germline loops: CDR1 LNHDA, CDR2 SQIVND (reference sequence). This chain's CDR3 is CASSISGLATDTQYF. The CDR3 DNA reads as TGTGCCAGTAGTATCTCGGGACTAGCAACAGATACGCAGTATTTT.

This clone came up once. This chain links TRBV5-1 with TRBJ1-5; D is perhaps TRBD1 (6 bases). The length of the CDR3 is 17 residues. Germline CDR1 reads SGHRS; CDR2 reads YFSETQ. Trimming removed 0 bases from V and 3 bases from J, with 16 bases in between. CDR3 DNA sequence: TGCGCCAGCAGCTTGGACGGCAGGGGATGGCCCAATCAGCCCCAGCATTTT. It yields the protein CASSLDGRGWPNQPQHF. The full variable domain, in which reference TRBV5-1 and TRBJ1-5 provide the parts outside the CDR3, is KAGVTQTPRYLIKTRGQQVTLSCSPISGHRSVSWYQQTPGQGLQFLFEYFSETQRNKGNFPGRFSGRQFSNSRSEMNVSTLELGDSALYLCASSLDGRGWPNQPQHFGDGTRLSIL.

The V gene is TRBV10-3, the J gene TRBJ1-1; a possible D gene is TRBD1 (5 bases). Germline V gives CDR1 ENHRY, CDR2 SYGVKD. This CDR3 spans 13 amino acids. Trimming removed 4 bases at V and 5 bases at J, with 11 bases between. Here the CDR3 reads CAISGNGGTEAFF. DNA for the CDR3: TGTGCCATCAGTGGGAACGGGGGGACTGAAGCTTTCTTT.

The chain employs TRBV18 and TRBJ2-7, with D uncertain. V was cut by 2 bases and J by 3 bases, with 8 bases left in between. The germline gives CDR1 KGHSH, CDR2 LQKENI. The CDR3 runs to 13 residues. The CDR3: CASSPTESYEQYF. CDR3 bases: TGTGCCAGCTCACCAACAGAAAGCTACGAGCAGTACTTC.

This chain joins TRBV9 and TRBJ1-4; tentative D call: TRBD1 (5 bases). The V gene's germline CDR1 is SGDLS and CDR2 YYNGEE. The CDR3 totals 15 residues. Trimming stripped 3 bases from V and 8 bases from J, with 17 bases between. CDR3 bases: TGTGCCAGCAGCGAAGCCGCGGGGGGAAAAGAAAAACTGTTTTTT. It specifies CASSEAAGGKEKLFF.

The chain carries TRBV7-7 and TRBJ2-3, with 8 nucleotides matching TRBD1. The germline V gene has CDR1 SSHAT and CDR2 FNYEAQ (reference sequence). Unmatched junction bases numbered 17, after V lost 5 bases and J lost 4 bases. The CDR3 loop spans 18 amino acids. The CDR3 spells CASSPLPGGVVLADTQYF. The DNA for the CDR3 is TGTGCCAGCAGCCCCCTGCCAGGGGGCGTCGTTTTAGCAGATACGCAGTATTTT.

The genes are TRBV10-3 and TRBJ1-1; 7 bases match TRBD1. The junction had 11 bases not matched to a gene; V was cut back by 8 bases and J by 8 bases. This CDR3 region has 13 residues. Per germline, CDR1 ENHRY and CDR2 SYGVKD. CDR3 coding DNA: TGTGCCATCCGCGACAGGGCGCAAAAAGAAGCTTTCTTT. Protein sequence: CAIRDRAQKEAFF.

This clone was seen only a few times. DNA of the CDR3: TGTGCCAGCGAAGGACAGAACACTGAAGCTTTCTTT. Its translation: CASEGQNTEAFF. This chain uses TRBV28 with TRBJ1-1, with a tentative D call TRBD1 (5 bases). Trimming pared 8 bases from V and 1 base from J, leaving 8 bases between. The CDR3 has 12 amino acids. The germline gives CDR1 MDHEN, CDR2 SYDVKM.

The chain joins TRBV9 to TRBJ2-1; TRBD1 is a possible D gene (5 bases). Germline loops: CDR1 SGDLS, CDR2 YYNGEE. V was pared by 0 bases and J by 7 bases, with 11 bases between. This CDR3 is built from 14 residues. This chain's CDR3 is CASSVGWTRNEQFF. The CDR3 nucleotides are TGTGCCAGCAGCGTAGGGTGGACAAGGAATGAGCAGTTCTTC.

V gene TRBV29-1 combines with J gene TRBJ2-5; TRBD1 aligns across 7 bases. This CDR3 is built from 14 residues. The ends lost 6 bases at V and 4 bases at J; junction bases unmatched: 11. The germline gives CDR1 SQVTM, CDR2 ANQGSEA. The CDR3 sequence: CSVGTARGTETQYF. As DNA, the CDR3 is TGCAGCGTAGGGACAGCCAGAGGAACAGAGACCCAGTACTTC.

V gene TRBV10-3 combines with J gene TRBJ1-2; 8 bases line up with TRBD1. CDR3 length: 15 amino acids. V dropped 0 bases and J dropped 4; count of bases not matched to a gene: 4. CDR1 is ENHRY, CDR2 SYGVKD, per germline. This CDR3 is CAISESGQGTYGYTF. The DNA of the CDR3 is TGTGCCATCAGTGAGTCTGGACAGGGAACCTATGGCTACACCTTC.

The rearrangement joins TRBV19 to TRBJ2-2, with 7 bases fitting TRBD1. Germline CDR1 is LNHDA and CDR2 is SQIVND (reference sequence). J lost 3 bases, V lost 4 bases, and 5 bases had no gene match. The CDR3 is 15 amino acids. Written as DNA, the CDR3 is TGTGCCAGTAGTAAGACAGGGCTTTACACCGGGGAGCTGTTTTTT. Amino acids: CASSKTGLYTGELFF.

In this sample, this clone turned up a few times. The CDR3: CASSLQGQQSPLHF. DNA for the CDR3: TGCGCCAGCAGCTTGCAAGGACAGCAGTCACCCCTCCACTTT. The chain uses TRBV5-1 and TRBJ1-6; weak D call: TRBD1 (6 bases). This CDR3 contains 14 residues. The germline CDR1 and CDR2 sequences are SGHRS and YFSETQ. Trimming left V 1 base short and J 10 bases short, with 12 bases between.

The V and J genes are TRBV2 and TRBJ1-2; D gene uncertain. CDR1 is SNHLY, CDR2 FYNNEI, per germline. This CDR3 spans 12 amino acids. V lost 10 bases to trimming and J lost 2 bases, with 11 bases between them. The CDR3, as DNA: TGTGCCACGCGTTTGGGCAACTATGGCTACACCTTC. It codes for CATRLGNYGYTF. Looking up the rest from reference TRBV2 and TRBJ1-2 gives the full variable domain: EPEVTQTPSHQVTQMGQEVILRCVPISNHLYFYWYRQILGQKVEFLVSFYNNEISEKSEIFDDQFSVERPDGSNFTLKIRSTKLEDSAMYFCATRLGNYGYTFGSGTRLTVV.

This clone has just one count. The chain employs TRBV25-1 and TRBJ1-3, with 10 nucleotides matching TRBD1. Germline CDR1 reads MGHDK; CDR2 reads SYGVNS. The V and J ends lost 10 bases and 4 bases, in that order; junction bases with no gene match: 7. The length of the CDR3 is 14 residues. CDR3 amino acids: CANGTGVVGNTIYF. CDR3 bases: TGTGCCAACGGGACAGGGGTGGTGGGAAACACCATATATTTT.

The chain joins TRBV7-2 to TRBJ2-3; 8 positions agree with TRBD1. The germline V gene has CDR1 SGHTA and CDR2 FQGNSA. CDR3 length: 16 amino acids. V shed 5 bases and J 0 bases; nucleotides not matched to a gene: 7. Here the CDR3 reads CASSPRGTGSTDTQYF. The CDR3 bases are TGTGCCAGCAGCCCCCGCGGGACAGGTAGCACAGATACGCAGTATTTT.

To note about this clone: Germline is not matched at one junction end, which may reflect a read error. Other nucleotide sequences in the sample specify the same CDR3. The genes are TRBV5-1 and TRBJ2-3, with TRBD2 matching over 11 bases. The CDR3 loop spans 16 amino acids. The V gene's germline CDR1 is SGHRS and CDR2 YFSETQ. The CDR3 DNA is TGCGCCAGCAGTTTGGAGCTAGCGGGGGGCCCGGATACGCAGTATTTT. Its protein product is CASSLELAGGPDTQYF. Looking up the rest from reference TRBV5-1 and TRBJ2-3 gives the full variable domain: KAGVTQTPRYLIKTRGQQVTLSCSPISGHRSVSWYQQTPGQGLQFLFEYFSETQRNKGNFPGRFSGRQFSNSRSEMNVSTLELGDSALYLCASSLELAGGPDTQYFGPGTRLTVL.

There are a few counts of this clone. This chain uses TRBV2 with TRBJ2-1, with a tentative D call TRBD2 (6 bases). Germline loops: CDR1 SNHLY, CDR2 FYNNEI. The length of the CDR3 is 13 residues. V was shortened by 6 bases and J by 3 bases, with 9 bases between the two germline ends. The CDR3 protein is CASREGLYNEQFF. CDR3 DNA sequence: TGTGCCAGCAGGGAGGGACTCTACAATGAGCAGTTCTTC.

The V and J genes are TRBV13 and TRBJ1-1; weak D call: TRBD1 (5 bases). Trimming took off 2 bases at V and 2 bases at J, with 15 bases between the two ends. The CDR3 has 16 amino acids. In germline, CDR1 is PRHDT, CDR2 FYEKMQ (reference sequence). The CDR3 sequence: CASSLRTQGTNTEAFF. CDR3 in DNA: TGTGCCAGCAGCTTAAGGACCCAGGGTACAAACACTGAAGCTTTCTTT.

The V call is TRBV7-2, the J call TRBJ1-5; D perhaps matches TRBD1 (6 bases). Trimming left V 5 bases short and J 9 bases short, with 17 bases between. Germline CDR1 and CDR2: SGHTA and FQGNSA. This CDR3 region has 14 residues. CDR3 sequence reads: CASSRPGTSLPQHF. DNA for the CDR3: TGTGCCAGCAGCAGACCAGGGACATCATTGCCCCAGCATTTT.